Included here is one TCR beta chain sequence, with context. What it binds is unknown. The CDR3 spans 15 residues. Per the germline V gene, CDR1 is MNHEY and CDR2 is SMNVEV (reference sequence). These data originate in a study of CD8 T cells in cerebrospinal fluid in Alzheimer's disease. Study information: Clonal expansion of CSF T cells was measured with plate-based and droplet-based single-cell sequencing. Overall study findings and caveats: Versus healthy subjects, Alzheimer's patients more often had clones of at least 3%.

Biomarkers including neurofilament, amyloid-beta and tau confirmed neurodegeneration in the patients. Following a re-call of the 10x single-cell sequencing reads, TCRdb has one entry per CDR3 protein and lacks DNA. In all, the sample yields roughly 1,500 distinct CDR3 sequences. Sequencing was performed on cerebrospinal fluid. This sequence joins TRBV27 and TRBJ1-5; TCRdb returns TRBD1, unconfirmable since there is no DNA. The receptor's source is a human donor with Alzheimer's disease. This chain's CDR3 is CASRLTPWGNQPQHF.